The sequence of this T cell receptor beta chain was determined in a study of T-cell reconstitution after alpha-beta-depleted transplantation in children (dated by TCRdb to 2016 to 2018). General notes on the study: Using TCR repertoire profiling, the study quantitatively followed how T-cell immune reconstitution unfolded in children after TCRalphabeta/CD19-depleted allogeneic hematopoietic cell transplantation.

This clonotype was seen repeatedly, ten times or more. No cognate antigen has been identified for it. It has no much larger one-base neighbor in the sample; base qualities were not kept. Summary of the overall study and its limitations: Hyperexpanded clone frequencies declined over subsequent months; after one year, T-cell counts and TCRbeta diversity were mostly attributed to newly produced T cells. The apparently early recovery of alphabetaT-cell counts about two months after transplant reportedly depended on only several hundred rapidly expanded clones that came from non-depleted graft cells. In some patients, the high TCRbeta diversity seen at day 60 was put down to recipient T cells and intrathymic progenitors that had survived conditioning.

The CDR3 has 17 amino acids, counting the end cysteine and phenylalanine. The entry retains the CDR3 DNA only, 51 bases that are in frame from base 1. V is pruned by 6 bases and J by 2 bases, leaving 13 bases of the junction without a gene match. The treatment or condition label, read with the paper, signifies: allogeneic hematopoietic cell transplantation with graft depleted of TCRalphabeta T cells and CD19 B cells. TCRalphabeta/CD19-depleted allogeneic hematopoietic cell grafts were given to the transplant recipients, all of whom were children. Receptor amplification or capture employed PCR. TCRdb lists the instrument as Illumina HiSeq 2500. TCR libraries were prepared with molecular barcoding, using unique molecular identifiers to normalize TCRbeta repertoire quantification. TCRdb redid the processing of the public reads, applying fastp at Q25 and MiXCR, and retained in-frame beta chains. Each entry is one CDR3 protein sequence, shown with its most common DNA and genes. The sample data list 750,000 to 950,000 distinct CDR3 sequences, and 15% to 20% of these were observed just once. The ten largest account for around 5% of the sample.

The receptor's source is a male patient between 5 and 17 years old who had a stem cell transplant for acute lymphoblastic leukemia, so the T cells may come from the graft donor. The specimen was PBMCs, mostly from graft donor cells, collected 360 days after TCRalphabeta/CD19-depleted stem cell transplant. The chain was built from TRBV12-3 or TRBV12-4 and TRBJ2-5, with TRBD1 identical over 9 junction bases. CDR3 loop: CASSPGQGIDPQETQYF. The DNA sequence is as follows: TGTGCCAGCAGCCCGGGACAGGGAATTGATCCTCAAGAGACCCAGTACTTC.